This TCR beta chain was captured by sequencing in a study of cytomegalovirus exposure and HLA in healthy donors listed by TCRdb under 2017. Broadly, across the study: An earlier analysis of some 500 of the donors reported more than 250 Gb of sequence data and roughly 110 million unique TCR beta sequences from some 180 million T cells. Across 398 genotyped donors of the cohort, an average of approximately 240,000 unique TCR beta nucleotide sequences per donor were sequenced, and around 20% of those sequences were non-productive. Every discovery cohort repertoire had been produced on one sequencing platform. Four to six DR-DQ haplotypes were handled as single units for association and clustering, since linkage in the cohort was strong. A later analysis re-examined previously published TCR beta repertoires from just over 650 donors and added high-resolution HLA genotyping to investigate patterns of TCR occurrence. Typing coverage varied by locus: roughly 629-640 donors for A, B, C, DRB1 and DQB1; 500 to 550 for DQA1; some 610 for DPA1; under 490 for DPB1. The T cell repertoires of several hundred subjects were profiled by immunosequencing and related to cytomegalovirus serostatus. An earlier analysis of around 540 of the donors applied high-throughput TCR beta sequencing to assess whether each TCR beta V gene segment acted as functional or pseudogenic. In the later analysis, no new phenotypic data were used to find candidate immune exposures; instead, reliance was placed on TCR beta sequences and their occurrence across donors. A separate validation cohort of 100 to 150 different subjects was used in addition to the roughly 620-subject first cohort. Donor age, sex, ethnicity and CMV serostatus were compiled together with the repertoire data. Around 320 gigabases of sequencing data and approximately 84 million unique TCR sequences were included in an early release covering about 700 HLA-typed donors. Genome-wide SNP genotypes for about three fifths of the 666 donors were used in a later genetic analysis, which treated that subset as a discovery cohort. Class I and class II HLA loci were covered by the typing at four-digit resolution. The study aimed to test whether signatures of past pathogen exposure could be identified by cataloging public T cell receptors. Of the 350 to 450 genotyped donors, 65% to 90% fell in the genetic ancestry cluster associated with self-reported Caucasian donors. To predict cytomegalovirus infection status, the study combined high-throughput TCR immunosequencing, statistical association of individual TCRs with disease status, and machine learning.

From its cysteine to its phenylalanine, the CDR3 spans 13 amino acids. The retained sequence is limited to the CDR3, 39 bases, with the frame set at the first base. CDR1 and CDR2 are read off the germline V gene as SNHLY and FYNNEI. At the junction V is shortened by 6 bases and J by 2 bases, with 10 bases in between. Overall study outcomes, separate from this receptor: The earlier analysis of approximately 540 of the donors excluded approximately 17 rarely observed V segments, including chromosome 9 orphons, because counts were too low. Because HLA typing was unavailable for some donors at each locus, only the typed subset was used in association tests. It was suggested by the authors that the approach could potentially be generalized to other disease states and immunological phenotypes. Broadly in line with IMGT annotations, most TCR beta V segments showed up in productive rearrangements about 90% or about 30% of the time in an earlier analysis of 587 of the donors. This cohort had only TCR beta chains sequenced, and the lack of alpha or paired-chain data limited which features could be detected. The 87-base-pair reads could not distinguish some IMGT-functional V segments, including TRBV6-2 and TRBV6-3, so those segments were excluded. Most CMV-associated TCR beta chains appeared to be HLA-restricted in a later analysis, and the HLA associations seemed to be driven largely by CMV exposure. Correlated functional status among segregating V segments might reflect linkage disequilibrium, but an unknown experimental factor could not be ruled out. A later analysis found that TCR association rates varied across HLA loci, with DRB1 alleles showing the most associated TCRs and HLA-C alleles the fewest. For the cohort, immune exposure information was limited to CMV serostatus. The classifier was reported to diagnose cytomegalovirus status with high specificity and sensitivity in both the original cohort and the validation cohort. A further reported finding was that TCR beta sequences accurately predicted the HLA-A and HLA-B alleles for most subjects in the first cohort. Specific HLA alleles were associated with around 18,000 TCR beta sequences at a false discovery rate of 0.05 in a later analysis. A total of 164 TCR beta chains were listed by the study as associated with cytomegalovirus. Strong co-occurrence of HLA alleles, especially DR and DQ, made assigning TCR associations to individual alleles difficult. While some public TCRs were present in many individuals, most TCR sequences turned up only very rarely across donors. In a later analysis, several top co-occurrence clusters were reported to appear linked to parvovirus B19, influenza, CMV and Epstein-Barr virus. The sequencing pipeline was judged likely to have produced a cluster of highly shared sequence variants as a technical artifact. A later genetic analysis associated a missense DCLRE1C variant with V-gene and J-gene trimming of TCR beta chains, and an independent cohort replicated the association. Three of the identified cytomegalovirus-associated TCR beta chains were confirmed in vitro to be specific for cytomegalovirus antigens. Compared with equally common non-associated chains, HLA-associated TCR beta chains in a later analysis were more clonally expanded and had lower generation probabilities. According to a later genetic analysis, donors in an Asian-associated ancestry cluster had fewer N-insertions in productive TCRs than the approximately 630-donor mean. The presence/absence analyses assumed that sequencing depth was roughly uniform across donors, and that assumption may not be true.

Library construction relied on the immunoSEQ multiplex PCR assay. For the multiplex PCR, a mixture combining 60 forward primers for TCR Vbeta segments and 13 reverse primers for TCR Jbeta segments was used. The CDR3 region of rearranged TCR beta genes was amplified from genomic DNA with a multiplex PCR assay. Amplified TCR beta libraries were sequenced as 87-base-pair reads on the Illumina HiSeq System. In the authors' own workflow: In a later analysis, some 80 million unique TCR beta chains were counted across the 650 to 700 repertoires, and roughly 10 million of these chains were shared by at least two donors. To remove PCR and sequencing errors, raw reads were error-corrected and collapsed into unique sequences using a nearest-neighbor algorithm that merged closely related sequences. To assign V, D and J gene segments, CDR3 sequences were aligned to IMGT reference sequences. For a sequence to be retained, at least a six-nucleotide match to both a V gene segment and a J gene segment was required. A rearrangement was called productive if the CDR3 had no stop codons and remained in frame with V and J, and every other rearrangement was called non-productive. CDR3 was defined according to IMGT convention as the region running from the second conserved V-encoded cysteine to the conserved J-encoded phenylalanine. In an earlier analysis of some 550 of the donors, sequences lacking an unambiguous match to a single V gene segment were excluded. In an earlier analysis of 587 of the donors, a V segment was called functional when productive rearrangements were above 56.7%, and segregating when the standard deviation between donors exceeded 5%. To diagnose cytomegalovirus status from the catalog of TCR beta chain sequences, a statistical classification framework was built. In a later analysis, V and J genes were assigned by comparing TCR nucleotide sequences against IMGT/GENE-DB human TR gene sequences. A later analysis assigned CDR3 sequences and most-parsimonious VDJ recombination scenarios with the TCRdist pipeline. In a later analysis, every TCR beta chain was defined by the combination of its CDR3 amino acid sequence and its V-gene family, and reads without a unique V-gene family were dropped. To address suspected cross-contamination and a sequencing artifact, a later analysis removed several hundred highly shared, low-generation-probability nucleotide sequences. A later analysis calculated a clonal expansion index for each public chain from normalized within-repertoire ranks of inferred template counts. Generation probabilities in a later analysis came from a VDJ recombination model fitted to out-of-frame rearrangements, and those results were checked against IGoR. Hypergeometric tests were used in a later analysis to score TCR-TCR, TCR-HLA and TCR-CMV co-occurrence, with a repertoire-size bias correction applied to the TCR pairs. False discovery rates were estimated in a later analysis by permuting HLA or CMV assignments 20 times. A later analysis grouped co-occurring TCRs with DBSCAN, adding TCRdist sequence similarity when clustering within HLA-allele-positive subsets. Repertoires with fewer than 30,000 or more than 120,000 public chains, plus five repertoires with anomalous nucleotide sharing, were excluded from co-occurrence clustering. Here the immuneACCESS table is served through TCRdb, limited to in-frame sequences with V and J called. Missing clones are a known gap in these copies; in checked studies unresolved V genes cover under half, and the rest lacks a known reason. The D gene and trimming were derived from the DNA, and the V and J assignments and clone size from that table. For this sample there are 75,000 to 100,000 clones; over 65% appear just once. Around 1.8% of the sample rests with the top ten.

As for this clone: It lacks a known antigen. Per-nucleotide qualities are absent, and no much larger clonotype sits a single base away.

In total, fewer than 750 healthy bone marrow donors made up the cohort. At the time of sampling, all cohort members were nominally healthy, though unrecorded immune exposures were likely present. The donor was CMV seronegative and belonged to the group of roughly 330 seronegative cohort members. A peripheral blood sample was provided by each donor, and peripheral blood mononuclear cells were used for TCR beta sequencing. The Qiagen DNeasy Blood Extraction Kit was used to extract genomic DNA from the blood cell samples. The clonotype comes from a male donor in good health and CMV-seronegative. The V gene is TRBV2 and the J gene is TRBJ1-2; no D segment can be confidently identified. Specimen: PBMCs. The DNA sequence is TGTGCCAGCAGAGAGGGCCTAAACTATGGCTACACCTTC. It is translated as CASREGLNYGYTF.